This entry features one TCR beta chain sequence. This clonotype was counted only a few times. Its antigen specificity is not known. No quality values exist for individual bases; no much larger clone is one base distant. The data stem from a study of T cell repertoires in cytomegalovirus infection (dated 2019 in TCRdb). General notes on the study: The HLA type of each donor mattered for the analysis, because public TCR beta signatures pointed to carriage of CMV infection along with the matching HLA type.

Points the paper makes about the study in general: The ex vivo response was dominated by HLA-C-restricted CMV-specific TCR beta clonotypes, which also provided the single most frequent clonotype in two of eight donors. Cumulative frequency of public TCR beta family members discriminated carriers of CMV infection plus the relevant HLA type in this cohort and an independent roughly 330-donor cohort.

Instrument used: Illumina HiSeq 1500. Through fastp at Q25 and MiXCR, TCRdb rebuilt clones from the public reads, retaining in-frame beta chains. Each CDR3 protein gets just one entry, which takes the most common genes and DNA from the rows behind it. The sample table lists some 320,000 distinct CDR3 sequences, more than 8% of them with a count of one. The ten largest make up 3.5% to 4.5% of the sample. Including cysteine and phenylalanine, the CDR3 has 16 amino acids. The retained sequence is limited to the CDR3, 48 bases, with the frame set at the first base. CDR1 and CDR2 were assigned from the germline V gene (reference sequence) as LNHDA and SQIVND. V is clipped by 3 bases and J by 5 bases, and the sequence between their germline boundaries is 17 bases long.

This clonotype was sampled from a human donor in good health (CMV status not recorded). Some clones in this sample may be carry-over from other donors' samples. Material for sequencing was PBMCs. The chain was built from TRBV19 and TRBJ1-5; the D gene is possibly TRBD1, with 6 bases matching. For the CDR3, the sequence is CASSISQGQGHQPQHF. The nucleotide sequence is given as TGTGCCAGTAGTATCTCGCAGGGGCAAGGTCATCAGCCCCAGCATTTT. Outside the CDR3, residues come from the reference TRBV19 and TRBJ1-5 proteins, so the full variable domain is: DGGITQSPKYLFRKEGQNVTLSCEQNLNHDAMYWYRQDPGQGLRLIYYSQIVNDFQKGDIAEGYSVSREKKESFPLTVTSAQKNPTAFYLCASSISQGQGHQPQHFGDGTRLSIL.